This T cell receptor beta chain was recorded in a study of shared clonotypes between healthy human individuals. The CDR3 consists of 15 residues. Germline V CDR1 and CDR2: SSHAT, FNYEAQ (reference sequence). V lost 4 bases and J 0 bases, leaving 7 bases between the germline ends. Method: immunoSEQ multiplex PCR; TCRdb's copy keeps in-frame clones and lacks some. This sample has a few million clones, with approximately 93% found just once. This TCR came from a man aged 18 to 29 in good health. Some clones in this sample may be carry-over from other donors' samples. The chain carries TRBV7-7 and TRBJ2-6; possible D gene TRBD2, 5 bases. Specimen: naive CD4+ T cells from PBMCs. As for subset: CD45RA+ positively selected. The CDR3: CASSSGNSGANVLTF. CDR3 bases: TGTGCCAGCAGCTCCGGGAACTCTGGGGCCAACGTCCTGACTTTC.